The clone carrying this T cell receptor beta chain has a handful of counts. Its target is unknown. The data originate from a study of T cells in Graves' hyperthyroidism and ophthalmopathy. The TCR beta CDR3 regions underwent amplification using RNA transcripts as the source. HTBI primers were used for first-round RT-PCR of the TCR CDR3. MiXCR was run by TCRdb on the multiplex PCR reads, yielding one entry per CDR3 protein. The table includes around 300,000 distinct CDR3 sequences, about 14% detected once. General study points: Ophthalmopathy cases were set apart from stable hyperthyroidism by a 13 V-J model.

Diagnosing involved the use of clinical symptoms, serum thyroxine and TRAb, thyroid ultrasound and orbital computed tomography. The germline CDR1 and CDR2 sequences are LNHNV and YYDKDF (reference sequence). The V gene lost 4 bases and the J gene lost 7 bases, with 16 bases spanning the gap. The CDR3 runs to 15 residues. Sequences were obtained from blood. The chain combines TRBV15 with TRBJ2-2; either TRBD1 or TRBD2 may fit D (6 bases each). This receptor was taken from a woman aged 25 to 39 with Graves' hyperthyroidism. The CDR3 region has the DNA TGTGCCACCAGCAAAGGGGGGCTAGCGTTCGGGGAGCTGTTTTTT. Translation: CATSKGGLAFGELFF.